Reported below is one T cell receptor (beta chain). The data are from a study of shared clonotypes between healthy human individuals. Clones were sequenced by immunoSEQ multiplex PCR, and TCRdb holds only the in-frame ones, with some missing. The data contain roughly 2.4 million clones, about 94% of them singletons. From germline, CDR1 is SGHAT and CDR2 FQNNGV. The CDR3 spans 15 residues. The germline V and J ends were trimmed by 0 bases and 7 bases, with 15 bases remaining between them. This TCR was sampled from a man younger than 35 in good health. The specimen sequenced was naive CD4+ T cells sorted from blood. The sample's subset: CD45RA+ positively selected. The chain recombines TRBV11-2 with TRBJ1-1; a weak D match, TRBD1 (5 bases). As DNA, the CDR3 is TGTGCCAGCAGCTTAGATCCCAGGGACCCGTATGAAGCTTTCTTT. This sequence encodes CASSLDPRDPYEAFF.